What follows describes a single T cell receptor beta chain. The V gene's germline CDR1 is SGDLS and CDR2 YYNGEE. J was trimmed by 7 bases and V by 3 bases; bases with no gene match: 3. This CDR3 contains 14 residues. The data were taken from a study of blood T cell repertoires in COVID-19. Sequencing was performed with immunoSEQ multiplex PCR; in TCRdb, only in-frame clones are kept and a portion is missing. This repertoire shows tens of thousands of clones, over 65% found once; its top ten account for 12% to 15%. This clonotype originated in a man aged 55 to 70 with COVID-19, enrolled during active disease. The specimen sequenced was peripheral blood. This rearrangement joins TRBV9 to TRBJ2-1, with 11 bases matching TRBD2. The DNA of the CDR3 is TGTGCCAGCAGCGCCACTAGCGGGAGTAATGAGCAGTTCTTC. Its translation: CASSATSGSNEQFF.